Listed below are T cell receptor beta chains from one sample, sequenced in a study of cytomegalovirus exposure and HLA in healthy donors. Assay: immunoSEQ multiplex PCR; the TCRdb copy retains only in-frame clones and omits some. The sample contains 150,000 to 200,000 clones, roughly 78% of which appear only once. Sequenced: PBMCs. Receptors were obtained from a woman aged 45-65 years in good health and CMV-seropositive. Both conserved end residues are part of each CDR3. The order of the fields is D gene, clone size, V gene, J gene, CDR3 DNA, CDR3 protein. A D gene is named only where the DNA matches it firmly. Some rows have no size entry. The others give once, few or many, or a class for an expanded clone.

.	.	TRBV5-4	TRBJ2-5	TGTGCCAGCAGCCCGGACAGTGGGAAGACCCAGTACTTC	CASSPDSGKTQYF
.	.	TRBV25-1	TRBJ1-1	TGTGCCAGCAGTGAATATAGAACTTTCTTT	CASSEYRTFF
.	.	TRBV7-9	TRBJ1-3	TGTGCCAGCAGCCCACTTCCACGCTCTGGAAACACCATATATTTT	CASSPLPRSGNTIYF
TRBD1	.	TRBV2	TRBJ1-5	TGTGCCAGCCTCGGGACAGGGAAGATTGATCAGCCCCAGCATTTT	CASLGTGKIDQPQHF
.	.	TRBV19	TRBJ2-2	TGTGCCAGTACCTTAGCCGGGGAGCTGTTTTTT	CASTLAGELFF
TRBD2	.	TRBV7-8	TRBJ2-1	TGTGCCAGCAGCTTAGCGTCCAGCGGGGGACTGAGCGAGCAGTTCTTC	CASSLASSGGLSEQFF
.	.	TRBV10-3	TRBJ1-2	TGTGCCATCGATCAAGCGGCAACCGGATATGGCTACACCTTC	CAIDQAATGYGYTF
.	.	TRBV6-5	TRBJ1-2	TGTGCCAGCAGTACCCTTGGGGAGCGCGACTATGGCTACACCTTC	CASSTLGERDYGYTF
.	.	TRBV6-5	TRBJ2-1	TGTGCCAGCAGTTACGGCGGGGGCGGGAGCAATGAGCAGTTCTTC	CASSYGGGGSNEQFF
.	.	TRBV7-2	TRBJ2-7	TGTGCCAGCAGCTTTTCCGCTTACAGCTACGAGCAGTACTTC	CASSFSAYSYEQYF
.	few	TRBV15	TRBJ1-6	TGTGCCACCAGCAGAGTTGCGGGGGCCTATTCACCCCTCCACTTT	CATSRVAGAYSPLHF
.	.	TRBV20-1	TRBJ2-5	TGCAGCCCTAGGGAGGAGACCCAGTACTTC	CSPREETQYF
.	.	TRBV6-5	TRBJ1-6	TGTGCCAGCAGTTATGGGAGGGCCAATTCACCCCTCCACTTT	CASSYGRANSPLHF
.	few	TRBV6-4	TRBJ1-2	TGTGCCAGCAGTGTCAAAGCCGAGGGCGCGCCTAATGGCTACACCTTC	CASSVKAEGAPNGYTF
TRBD1	.	TRBV7-8	TRBJ1-6	TGTGCCAGCAGCTCGAGACAGGGGGCTGGAAATTCACCCCTCCACTTT	CASSSRQGAGNSPLHF
.	once	TRBV7-9	TRBJ1-2	TGTTCCAGCAGCTTAGGGCAAGGAGGAACTGGGGAAAACTATGGCTACACCTTC	CSSSLGQGGTGENYGYTF
TRBD1	once	TRBV6-5	TRBJ1-2	TGTGCCAGCAGTGCGGACAGGGGGATTGGCTATGGCTACACCTTC	CASSADRGIGYGYTF
TRBD1	.	TRBV10-1	TRBJ2-7	TGCGCCAGCAGTGGGACAGGGGGGTCCGAGCAGTACTTC	CASSGTGGSEQYF
TRBD1	few	TRBV29-1	TRBJ1-6	TGCAGCGTTGGACAGGGGGCCAATTCACCCCTCCACTTT	CSVGQGANSPLHF
TRBD2	.	TRBV14	TRBJ2-2	TGTGCCAGCAGCCTTTTCGCGGGGGGGTCGACCGGGGAGCTGTTTTTT	CASSLFAGGSTGELFF
TRBD1	.	TRBV7-3	TRBJ1-6	TGTGCCAGCAGCTTAGGGCCAGGGGGCAGCTCACCCCTCCACTTT	CASSLGPGGSSPLHF
.	.	TRBV10-3	TRBJ1-1	TGTGCCATCAGTGGTATCGACACTGAAGCTTTCTTT	CAISGIDTEAFF